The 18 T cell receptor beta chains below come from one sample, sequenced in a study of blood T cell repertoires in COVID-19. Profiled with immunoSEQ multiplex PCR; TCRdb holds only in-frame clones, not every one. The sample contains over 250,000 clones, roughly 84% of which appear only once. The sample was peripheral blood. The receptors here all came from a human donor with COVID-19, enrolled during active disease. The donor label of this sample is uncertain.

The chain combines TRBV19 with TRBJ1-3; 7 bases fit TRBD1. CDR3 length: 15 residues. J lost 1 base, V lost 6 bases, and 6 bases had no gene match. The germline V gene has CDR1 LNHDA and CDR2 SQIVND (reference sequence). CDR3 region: CASREGTASGNTIYF. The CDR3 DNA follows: TGTGCCAGTAGGGAAGGGACAGCTTCTGGAAACACCATATATTTT.

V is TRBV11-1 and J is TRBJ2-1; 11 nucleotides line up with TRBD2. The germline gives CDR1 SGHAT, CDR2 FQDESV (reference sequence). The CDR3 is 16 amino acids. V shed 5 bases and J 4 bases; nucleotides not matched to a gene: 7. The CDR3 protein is CASSQTGTSGYNEQFF. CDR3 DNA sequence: TGTGCCAGCAGCCAGACCGGGACTAGCGGATACAATGAGCAGTTCTTC.

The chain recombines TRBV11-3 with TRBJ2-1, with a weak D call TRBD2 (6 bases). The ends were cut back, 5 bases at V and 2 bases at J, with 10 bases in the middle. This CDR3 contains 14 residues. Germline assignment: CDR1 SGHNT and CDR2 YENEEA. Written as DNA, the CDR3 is TGTGCCAGCAGCCCAGCGGGTGCCTACAATGAGCAGTTCTTC. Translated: CASSPAGAYNEQFF.

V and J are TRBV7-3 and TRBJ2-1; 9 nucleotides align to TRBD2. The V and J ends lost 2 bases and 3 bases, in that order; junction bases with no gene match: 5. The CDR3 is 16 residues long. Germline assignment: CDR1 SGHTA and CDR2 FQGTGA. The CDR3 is CASSLVAGEIYNEQFF. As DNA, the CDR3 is TGTGCCAGCAGCTTAGTAGCGGGAGAGATCTACAATGAGCAGTTCTTC.

CDR3 bases: TGTGCCAGCAGTACAGGGACTAGCGGGAGAGAGACCCAGTACTTC. As protein: CASSTGTSGRETQYF. This rearrangement joins TRBV28 to TRBJ2-5, with TRBD2 matching 14 bases. Unmatched junction bases numbered 3, after V lost 5 bases and J lost 4 bases. The CDR3 contains 15 residues. From germline, CDR1 is MDHEN and CDR2 SYDVKM.

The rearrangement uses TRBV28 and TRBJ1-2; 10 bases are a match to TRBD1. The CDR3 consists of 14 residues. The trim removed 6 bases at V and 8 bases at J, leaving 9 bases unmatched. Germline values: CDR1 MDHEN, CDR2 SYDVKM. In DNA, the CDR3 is TGTGCCAGCAGCGACAGGGGGCAGGGATTAGGCTACACCTTC. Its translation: CASSDRGQGLGYTF.

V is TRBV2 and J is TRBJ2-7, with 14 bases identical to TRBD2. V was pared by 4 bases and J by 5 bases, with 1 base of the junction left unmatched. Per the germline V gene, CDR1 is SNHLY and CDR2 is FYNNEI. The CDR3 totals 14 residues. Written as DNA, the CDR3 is TGTGCCAGCAGTGGACTAGCGGGAGGGCACGAGCAGTACTTC. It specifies CASSGLAGGHEQYF.

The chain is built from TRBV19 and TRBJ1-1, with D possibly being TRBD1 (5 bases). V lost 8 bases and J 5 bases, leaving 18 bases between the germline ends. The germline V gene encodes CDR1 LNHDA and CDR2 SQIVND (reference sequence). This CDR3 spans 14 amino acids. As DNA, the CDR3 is TGTGCCAGTTATAGGGTAGGGGTAGAAACTGAAGCTTTCTTT. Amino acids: CASYRVGVETEAFF.

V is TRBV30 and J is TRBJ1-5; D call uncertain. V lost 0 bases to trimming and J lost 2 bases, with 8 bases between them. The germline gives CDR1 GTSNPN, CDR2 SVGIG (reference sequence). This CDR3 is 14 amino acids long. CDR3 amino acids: CAWSVGRRNQPQHF. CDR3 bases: TGTGCCTGGAGTGTGGGGAGGCGCAATCAGCCCCAGCATTTT.

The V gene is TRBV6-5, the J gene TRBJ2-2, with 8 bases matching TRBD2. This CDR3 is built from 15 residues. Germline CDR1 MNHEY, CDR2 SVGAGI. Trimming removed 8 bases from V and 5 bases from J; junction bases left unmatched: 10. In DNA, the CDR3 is TGTGCCAGCCGCAACGGGAGGGCCCAGACCGGGGAGCTGTTTTTT. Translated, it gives CASRNGRAQTGELFF.

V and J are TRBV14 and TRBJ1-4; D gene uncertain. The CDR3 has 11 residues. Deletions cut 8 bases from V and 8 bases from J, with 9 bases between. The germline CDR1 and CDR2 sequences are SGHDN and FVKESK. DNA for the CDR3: TGTGCCAGCCGCGCTGCCGAAAAACTGTTTTTT. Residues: CASRAAEKLFF.

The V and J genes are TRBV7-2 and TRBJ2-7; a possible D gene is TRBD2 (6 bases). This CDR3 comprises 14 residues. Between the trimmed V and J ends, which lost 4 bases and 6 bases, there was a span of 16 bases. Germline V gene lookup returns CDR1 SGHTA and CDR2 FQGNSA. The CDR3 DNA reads TGTGCCAGCAGCTCGTTCGCGGGGCGCGGCGAGCAGTACTTC. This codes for CASSSFAGRGEQYF.

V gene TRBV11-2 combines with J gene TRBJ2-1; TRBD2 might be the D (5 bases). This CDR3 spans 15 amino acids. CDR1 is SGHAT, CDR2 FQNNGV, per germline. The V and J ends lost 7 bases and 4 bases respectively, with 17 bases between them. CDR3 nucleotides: TGTGCCAGCACCACAGAGGGTCTACGGTACAATGAGCAGTTCTTC. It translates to CASTTEGLRYNEQFF.

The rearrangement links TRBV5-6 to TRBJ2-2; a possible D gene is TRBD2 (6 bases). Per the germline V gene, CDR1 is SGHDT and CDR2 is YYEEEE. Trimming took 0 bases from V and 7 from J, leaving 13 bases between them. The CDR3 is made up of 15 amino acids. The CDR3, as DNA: TGTGCCAGCAGCTTGGCCTTAGGGAGGAGCGGGGAGCTGTTTTTT. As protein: CASSLALGRSGELFF.

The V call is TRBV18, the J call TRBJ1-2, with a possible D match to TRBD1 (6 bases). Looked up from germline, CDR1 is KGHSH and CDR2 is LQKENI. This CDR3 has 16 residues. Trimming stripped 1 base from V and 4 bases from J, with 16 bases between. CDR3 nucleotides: TGTGCCAGCTCACCACAGCCGCAGACGGACAGCTATGGCTACACCTTC. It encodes CASSPQPQTDSYGYTF. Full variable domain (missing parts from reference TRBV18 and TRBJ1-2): NAGVMQNPRHLVRRRGQEARLRCSPMKGHSHVYWYRQLPEEGLKFMVYLQKENIIDESGMPKERFSAEFPKEGPSILRIQQVVRGDSAAYFCASSPQPQTDSYGYTFGSGTRLTVV.

The CDR3 nucleotides read TGTGCCAGCTGGACTAGCGTTTCAGATACGCAGTATTTT. As protein: CASWTSVSDTQYF. The J gene is TRBJ2-3, the V gene TRBV28; 9 bases are a match to TRBD2. This CDR3 comprises 13 residues. V lost 8 bases to trimming and J lost 4 bases; unmatched junction nucleotides: 4. The germline CDR1 and CDR2 sequences are MDHEN and SYDVKM.

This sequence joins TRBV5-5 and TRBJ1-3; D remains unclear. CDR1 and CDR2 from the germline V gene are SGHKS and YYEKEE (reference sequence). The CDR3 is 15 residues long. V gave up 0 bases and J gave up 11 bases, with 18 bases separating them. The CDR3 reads CASSLEAGRTLPIYF. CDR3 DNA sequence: TGTGCCAGCAGCTTGGAAGCGGGCAGAACCTTACCCATATATTTT.

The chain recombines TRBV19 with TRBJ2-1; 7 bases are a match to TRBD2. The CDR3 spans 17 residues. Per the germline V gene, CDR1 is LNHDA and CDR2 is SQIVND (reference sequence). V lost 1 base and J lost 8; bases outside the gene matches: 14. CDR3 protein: CASSIGNLAGPRDEQFF. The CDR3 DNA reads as TGTGCCAGTAGTATAGGGAATTTAGCGGGCCCCAGGGATGAGCAGTTCTTC. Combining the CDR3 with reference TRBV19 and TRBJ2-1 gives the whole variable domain DGGITQSPKYLFRKEGQNVTLSCEQNLNHDAMYWYRQDPGQGLRLIYYSQIVNDFQKGDIAEGYSVSREKKESFPLTVTSAQKNPTAFYLCASSIGNLAGPRDEQFFGPGTRLTVL.